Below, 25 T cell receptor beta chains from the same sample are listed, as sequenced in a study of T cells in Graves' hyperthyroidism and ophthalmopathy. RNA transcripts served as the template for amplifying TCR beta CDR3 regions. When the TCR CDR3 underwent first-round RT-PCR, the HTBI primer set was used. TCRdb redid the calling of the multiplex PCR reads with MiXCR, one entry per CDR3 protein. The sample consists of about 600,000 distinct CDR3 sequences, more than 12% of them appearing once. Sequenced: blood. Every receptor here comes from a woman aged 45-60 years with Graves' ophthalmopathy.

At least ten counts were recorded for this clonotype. The CDR3 spells CASSPIAGDTYEQYF. The CDR3 nucleotides read TGTGCCAGCAGCCCGATAGCGGGAGACACCTACGAGCAGTACTTC. The chain combines TRBV7-3 with TRBJ2-7, with TRBD2 identical over 9 bases. The CDR3 has 15 amino acids. V shed 5 bases and J 2 bases; nucleotides not matched to a gene: 7. Germline-derived CDR1 and CDR2 are SGHTA and FQGTGA.

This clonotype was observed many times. The CDR3 loop is CASSLVRGSGELFF. CDR3 sequence (DNA): TGTGCCAGCAGCTTAGTCCGGGGGTCCGGGGAGCTGTTTTTT. This chain uses TRBV7-2 with TRBJ2-2, with D tentatively TRBD2 (6 bases). This CDR3 region has 14 residues. The ends were cut back, 1 base at V and 6 bases at J, with 9 bases in the middle. The V gene's germline CDR1 is SGHTA and CDR2 FQGNSA.

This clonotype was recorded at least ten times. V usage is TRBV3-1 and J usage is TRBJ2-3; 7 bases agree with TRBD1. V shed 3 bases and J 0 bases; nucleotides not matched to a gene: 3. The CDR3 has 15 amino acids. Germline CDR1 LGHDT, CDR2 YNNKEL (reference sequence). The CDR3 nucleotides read TGTGCCAGCAGCCAGGACAGGCGTAGCACAGATACGCAGTATTTT. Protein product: CASSQDRRSTDTQYF.

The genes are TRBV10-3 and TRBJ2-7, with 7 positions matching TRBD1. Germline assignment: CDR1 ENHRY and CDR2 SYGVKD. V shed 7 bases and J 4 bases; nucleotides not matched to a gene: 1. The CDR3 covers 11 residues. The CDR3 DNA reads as TGTGCCATCAAGGGGGCTTACGAGCAGTACTTC. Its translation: CAIKGAYEQYF.

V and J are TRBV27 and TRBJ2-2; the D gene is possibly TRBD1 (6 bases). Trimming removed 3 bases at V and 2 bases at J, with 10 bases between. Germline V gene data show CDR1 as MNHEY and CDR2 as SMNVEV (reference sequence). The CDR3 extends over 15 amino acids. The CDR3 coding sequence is TGTGCCAGCAGTTTTGGACAGCTAAACACCGGGGAGCTGTTTTTT. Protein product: CASSFGQLNTGELFF.

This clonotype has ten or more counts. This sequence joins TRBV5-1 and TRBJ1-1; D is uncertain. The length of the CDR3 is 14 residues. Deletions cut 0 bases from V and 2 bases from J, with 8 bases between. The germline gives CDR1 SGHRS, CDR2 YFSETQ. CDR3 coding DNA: TGCGCCAGCAGCTTGGCTGCAGACAACACTGAAGCTTTCTTT. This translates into CASSLAADNTEAFF.

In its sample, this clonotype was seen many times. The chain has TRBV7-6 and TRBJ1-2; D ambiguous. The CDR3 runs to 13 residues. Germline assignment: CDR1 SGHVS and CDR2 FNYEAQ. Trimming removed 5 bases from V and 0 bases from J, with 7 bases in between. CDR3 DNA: TGTGCCAGCAGCCCGGGGACTAACTATGGCTACACCTTC. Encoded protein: CASSPGTNYGYTF.

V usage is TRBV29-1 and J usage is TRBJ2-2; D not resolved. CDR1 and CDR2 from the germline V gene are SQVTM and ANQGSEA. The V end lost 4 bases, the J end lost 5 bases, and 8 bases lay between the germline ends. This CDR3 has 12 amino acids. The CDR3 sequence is CSVVPATGELFF. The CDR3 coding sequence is TGCAGCGTTGTTCCCGCGACCGGGGAGCTGTTTTTT.

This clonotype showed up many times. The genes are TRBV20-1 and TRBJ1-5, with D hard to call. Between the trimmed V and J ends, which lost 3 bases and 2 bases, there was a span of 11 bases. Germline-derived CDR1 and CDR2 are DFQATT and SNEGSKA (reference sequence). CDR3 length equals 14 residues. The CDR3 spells CSARTWEGNQPQHF. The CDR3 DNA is TGCAGTGCTAGGACGTGGGAGGGCAATCAGCCCCAGCATTTT.

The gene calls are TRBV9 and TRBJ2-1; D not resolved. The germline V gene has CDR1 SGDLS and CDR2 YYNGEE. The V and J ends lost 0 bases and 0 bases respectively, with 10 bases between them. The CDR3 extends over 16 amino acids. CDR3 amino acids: CASSVGKGYSYNEQFF. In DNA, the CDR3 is TGTGCCAGCAGCGTAGGGAAAGGGTACTCCTACAATGAGCAGTTCTTC. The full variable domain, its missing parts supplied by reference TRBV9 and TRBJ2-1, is DSGVTQTPKHLITATGQRVTLRCSPRSGDLSVYWYQQSLDQGLQFLIQYYNGEERAKGNILERFSAQQFPDLHSELNLSSLELGDSALYFCASSVGKGYSYNEQFFGPGTRLTVL.

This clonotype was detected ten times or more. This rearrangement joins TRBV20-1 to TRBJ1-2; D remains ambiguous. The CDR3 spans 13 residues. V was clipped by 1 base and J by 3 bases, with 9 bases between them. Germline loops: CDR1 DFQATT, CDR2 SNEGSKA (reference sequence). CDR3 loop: CSARVPGYYGYTF. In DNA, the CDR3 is TGCAGTGCTAGAGTCCCTGGATACTATGGCTACACCTTC.

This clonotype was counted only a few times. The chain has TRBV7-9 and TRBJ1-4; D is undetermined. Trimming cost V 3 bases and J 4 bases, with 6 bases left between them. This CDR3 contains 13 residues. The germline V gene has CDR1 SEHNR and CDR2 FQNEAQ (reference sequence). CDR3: CASSFDHNEKLFF. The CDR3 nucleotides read TGTGCCAGCAGCTTTGACCATAATGAAAAACTGTTTTTT.

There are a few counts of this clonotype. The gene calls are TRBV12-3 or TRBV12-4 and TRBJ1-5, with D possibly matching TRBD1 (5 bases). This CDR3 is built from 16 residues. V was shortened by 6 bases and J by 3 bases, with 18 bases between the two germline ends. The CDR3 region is CASSDSLQFSNQPQHF. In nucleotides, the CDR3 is TGTGCCAGCAGCGACAGCCTTCAATTCTCCAATCAGCCCCAGCATTTT.

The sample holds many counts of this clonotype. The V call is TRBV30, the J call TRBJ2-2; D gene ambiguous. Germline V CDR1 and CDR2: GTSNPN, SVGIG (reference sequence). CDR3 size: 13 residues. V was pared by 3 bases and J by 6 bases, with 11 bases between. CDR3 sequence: CAWRGKSSGELFF. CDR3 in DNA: TGTGCCTGGAGAGGGAAGAGTTCCGGGGAGCTGTTTTTT.

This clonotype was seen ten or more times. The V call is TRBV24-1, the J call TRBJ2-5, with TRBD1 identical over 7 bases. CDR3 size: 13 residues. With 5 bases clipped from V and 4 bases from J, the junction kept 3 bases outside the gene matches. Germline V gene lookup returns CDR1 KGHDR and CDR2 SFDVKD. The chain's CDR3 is CATSGQGVETQYF. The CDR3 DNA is TGTGCCACCAGTGGACAGGGAGTAGAGACCCAGTACTTC.

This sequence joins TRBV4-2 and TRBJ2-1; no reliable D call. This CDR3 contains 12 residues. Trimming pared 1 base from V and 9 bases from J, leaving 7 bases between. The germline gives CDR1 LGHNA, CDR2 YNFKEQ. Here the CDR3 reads CASSQVLSEQFF. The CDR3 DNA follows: TGTGCCAGCAGCCAAGTGTTGAGTGAGCAGTTCTTC.

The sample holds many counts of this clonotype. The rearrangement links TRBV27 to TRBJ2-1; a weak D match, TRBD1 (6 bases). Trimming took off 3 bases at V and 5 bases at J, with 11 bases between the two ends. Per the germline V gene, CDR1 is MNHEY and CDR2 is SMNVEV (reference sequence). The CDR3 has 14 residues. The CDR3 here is CASSLRDTHNEQFF. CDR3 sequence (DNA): TGTGCCAGCAGTTTGAGGGACACCCACAATGAGCAGTTCTTC.

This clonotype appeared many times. CDR3 sequence: CASSLGTGVNTGELFF. For the CDR3, the DNA is TGTGCCAGCAGTTTGGGGACAGGGGTCAACACCGGGGAGCTGTTTTTT. The gene calls are TRBV12-3 or TRBV12-4 and TRBJ2-2; 10 positions agree with TRBD1. This CDR3 region has 16 residues. V dropped 3 bases and J dropped 2; count of bases not matched to a gene: 3.

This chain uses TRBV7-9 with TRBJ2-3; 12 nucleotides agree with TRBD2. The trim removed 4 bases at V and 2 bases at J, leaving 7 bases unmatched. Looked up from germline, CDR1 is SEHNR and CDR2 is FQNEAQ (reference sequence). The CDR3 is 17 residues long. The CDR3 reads CASSYGLAGPLTDTQYF. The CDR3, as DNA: TGTGCCAGCAGCTACGGACTAGCGGGACCACTCACAGATACGCAGTATTTT.

The CDR3 nucleotides are TGTGCTAGTGGTTTTGAGTCGTTGAATCAGCCCCAGCATTTT. This gives the protein CASGFESLNQPQHF. This chain uses TRBV12-5 with TRBJ1-5, with D hard to call. The CDR3 is made up of 14 amino acids. V gave up 3 bases and J gave up 4 bases, with 10 bases separating them. The germline V gene encodes CDR1 LGHNT and CDR2 FRNRAP. Looking up the rest from reference TRBV12-5 and TRBJ1-5 gives the full variable domain: DARVTQTPRHKVTEMGQEVTMRCQPILGHNTVFWYRQTMMQGLELLAYFRNRAPLDDSGMPKDRFSAEMPDATLATLKIQPSEPRDSAVYFCASGFESLNQPQHFGDGTRLSIL.

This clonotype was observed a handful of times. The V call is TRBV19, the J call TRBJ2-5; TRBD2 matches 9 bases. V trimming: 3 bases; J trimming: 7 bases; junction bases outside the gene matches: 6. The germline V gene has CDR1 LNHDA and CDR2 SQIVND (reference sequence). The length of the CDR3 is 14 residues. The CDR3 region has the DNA TGTGCCAGTAGTATGAGGGGACTAGCTAGGACCCAGTACTTC. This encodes CASSMRGLARTQYF.

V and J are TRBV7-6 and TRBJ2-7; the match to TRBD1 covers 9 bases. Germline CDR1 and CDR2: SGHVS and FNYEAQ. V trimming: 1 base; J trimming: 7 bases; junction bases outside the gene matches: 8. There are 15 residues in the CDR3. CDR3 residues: CASSLGDRDFFEQYF. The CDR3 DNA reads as TGTGCCAGCAGCTTAGGGGACAGGGATTTTTTTGAGCAGTACTTC.

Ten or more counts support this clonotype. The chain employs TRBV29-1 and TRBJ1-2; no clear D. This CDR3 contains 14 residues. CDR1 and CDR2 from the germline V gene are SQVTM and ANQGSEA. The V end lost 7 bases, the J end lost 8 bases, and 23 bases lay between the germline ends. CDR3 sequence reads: CSAQGDFTSPGYTF. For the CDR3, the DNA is TGCAGCGCGCAAGGAGACTTCACCTCTCCAGGCTACACCTTC.

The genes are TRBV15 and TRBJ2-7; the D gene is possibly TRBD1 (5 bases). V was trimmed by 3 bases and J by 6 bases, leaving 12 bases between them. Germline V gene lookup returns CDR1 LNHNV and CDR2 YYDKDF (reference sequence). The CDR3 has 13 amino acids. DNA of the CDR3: TGTGCCACCAGCAGTGGCCCAACAGGCGAGCAGTACTTC. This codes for CATSSGPTGEQYF.

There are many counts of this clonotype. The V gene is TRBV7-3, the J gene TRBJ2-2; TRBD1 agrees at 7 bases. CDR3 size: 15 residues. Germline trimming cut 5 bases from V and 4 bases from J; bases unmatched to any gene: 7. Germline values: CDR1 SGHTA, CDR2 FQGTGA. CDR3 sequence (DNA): TGTGCCAGCAGCACAACGACAGGGTCCACCGGGGAGCTGTTTTTT. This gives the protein CASSTTTGSTGELFF.